The rows below give T cell receptor beta chains drawn from one sample of a study. One entry per CDR3 protein, called by TCRdb with MiXCR from the 5' RACE reads. This sample has under 65,000 distinct CDR3 sequences; 20% occur once, and the top ten carry 3.2%. Sequencing used tumor-infiltrating Tregs sorted from the breast tumor. The receptors were sampled from a female donor with breast cancer. Each CDR3 is given with its conserved first and last residue. D genes are given only for firm matches. Expanded clones get a size class; other rows say once, few or many, or leave the size out.

size | J | V | D | CDR3 | DNA
few | TRBJ2-3 | TRBV5-4 | NA | CASSGTGSTDTQYF | TGTGCCAGCAGCGGGACGGGTAGCACAGATACGCAGTATTTT
many | TRBJ1-5 | TRBV15 | NA | CTNRGGSNQPQHF | TGTACGAACCGGGGGGGTAGCAATCAGCCCCAGCATTTT
NA | TRBJ2-5 | TRBV7-8 | NA | CASSAFSGFGLEALYF | TGTGCCAGCAGCGCCTTTAGCGGTTTCGGTCTGGAGGCCCTGTACTTT
many | TRBJ1-2 | TRBV5-1 | NA | CASTPKTGITPTNYGYTF | TGCGCCAGCACTCCCAAGACAGGAATTACACCAACAAACTATGGCTACACCTTC
NA | TRBJ2-3 | TRBV20-1 | NA | CSAAERADTQYF | TGCAGTGCTGCAGAGAGGGCAGATACGCAGTATTTT
NA | TRBJ1-4 | TRBV5-1 | TRBD1 | CASSLAVQGAGEKLFF | TGCGCCAGCAGCTTGGCCGTACAGGGGGCAGGGGAAAAACTGTTTTTT
NA | TRBJ2-7 | TRBV12-3/TRBV12-4 | NA | CASSFGRAYEQYF | TGTGCCAGCAGCTTCGGACGAGCCTACGAGCAGTACTTC
NA | TRBJ1-4 | TRBV9 | NA | CASMSGTAGEKLFF | TGTGCCAGCATGTCGGGGACGGCCGGGGAAAAACTGTTTTTT
NA | TRBJ2-1 | TRBV10-2 | NA | CATMFPGSNNEQFF | TGCGCCACCATGTTCCCTGGGTCGAACAATGAGCAGTTCTTC
NA | TRBJ2-3 | TRBV6-5 | NA | CASTGDRRQPQYF | TGTGCCAGCACCGGGGACCGAAGACAGCCCCAGTATTTT
many | TRBJ1-2 | TRBV15 | NA | CATSRAQNYGYTF | TGTGCCACCAGCAGAGCCCAGAACTATGGCTACACCTTC
NA | TRBJ1-2 | TRBV6-1 | NA | CASTGGPQLNYGYTF | TGTGCCAGCACCGGGGGGCCCCAACTTAACTATGGCTACACCTTC
NA | TRBJ2-7 | TRBV7-2 | TRBD2 | CASSLISRGSKYEQYF | TGTGCCAGCAGCTTAATCTCACGCGGGAGTAAATACGAGCAGTACTTC
many | TRBJ2-1 | TRBV7-3 | TRBD1 | CASKPGGSDNEQFF | TGTGCCAGCAAACCAGGGGGTTCTGACAATGAGCAGTTCTTC
NA | TRBJ2-1 | TRBV28 | TRBD2 | CASSLTSGSSYNEQFF | TGTGCCAGCAGTTTGACTAGCGGGAGCTCCTACAATGAGCAGTTCTTC
NA | TRBJ2-1 | TRBV7-2 | TRBD2 | CAIRPGLVAIEQFF | TGTGCCATCAGACCGGGACTAGTCGCTATTGAGCAGTTCTTC
NA | TRBJ1-5 | TRBV3-1 | NA | CASGQGRGSQPQHF | TGTGCCAGCGGCCAAGGCAGGGGAAGCCAGCCCCAGCATTTT
NA | TRBJ2-5 | TRBV9 | NA | CASGVPTQETQYF | TGTGCCAGCGGCGTACCAACTCAAGAGACCCAGTACTTC
NA | TRBJ1-4 | TRBV5-1 | NA | CASSSAGPPEKLFF | TGCGCCAGCAGCTCAGCAGGCCCCCCCGAAAAACTGTTTTTT
many | TRBJ2-7 | TRBV5-1 | NA | CASSYPTDPGAYEQYF | TGCGCCAGCAGCTACCCGACAGACCCCGGGGCCTACGAGCAGTACTTC
NA | TRBJ2-1 | TRBV7-3 | TRBD2 | CASSLVAGGHNDQFF | TGTGCCAGCAGCTTGGTAGCGGGGGGCCACAATGATCAGTTCTTC
NA | TRBJ2-5 | TRBV12-3/TRBV12-4 | NA | CASSFERGETQYF | TGTGCCAGCAGTTTCGAGCGCGGCGAGACCCAGTACTTC
NA | TRBJ2-6 | TRBV4-1 | NA | CASSHGQFISGANVLTF | TGCGCCAGCAGCCACGGACAGTTTATCTCTGGGGCCAACGTCCTGACTTTC
NA | TRBJ2-2 | TRBV6-5 | TRBD2 | CASSYTGGRAGELFF | TGTGCCAGCAGTTATACGGGGGGAAGGGCCGGGGAGCTGTTTTTT
NA | TRBJ2-1 | TRBV7-9 | TRBD2 | CASSLWLSGRRHNEQFF | TGTGCCAGCAGCTTATGGCTAAGCGGGAGGCGCCACAATGAGCAGTTCTTC